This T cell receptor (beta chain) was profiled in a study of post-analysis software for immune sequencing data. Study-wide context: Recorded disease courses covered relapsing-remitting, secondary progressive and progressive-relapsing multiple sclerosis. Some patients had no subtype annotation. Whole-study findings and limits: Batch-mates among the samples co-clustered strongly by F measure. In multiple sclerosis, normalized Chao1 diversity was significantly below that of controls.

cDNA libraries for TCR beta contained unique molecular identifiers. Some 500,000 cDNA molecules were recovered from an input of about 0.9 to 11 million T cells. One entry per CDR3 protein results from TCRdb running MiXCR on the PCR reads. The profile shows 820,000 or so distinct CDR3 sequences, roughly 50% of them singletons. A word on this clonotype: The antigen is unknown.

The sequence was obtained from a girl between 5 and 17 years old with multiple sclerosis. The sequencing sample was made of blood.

As DNA, the CDR3 is TGCGCCAGCAGCTGGGGCAGAGCCGGCTACGAGCAGTACTTC. Translating it yields CASSWGRAGYEQYF. The chain is built from TRBV5-1 and TRBJ2-7; D is perhaps TRBD1 (5 bases). The CDR3 has 14 amino acids. The germline V gene has CDR1 SGHRS and CDR2 YFSETQ. Trimming removed 3 bases at V and 3 bases at J, with 13 bases between.